The subject of this entry is one T cell receptor beta chain. Repertoires were generated with immunoSEQ multiplex PCR, while TCRdb's copy carries only in-frame clones and drops some. The sample includes roughly 160,000 clones, around 85% of them seen just once. This sample stems from a study of blood T cell repertoires in COVID-19. Study details: Sources were T cells, B-cell-depleted T cells, or PBMCs; the material itself was cDNA or gDNA.

Trimming pared 2 bases from V and 0 bases from J, leaving 15 bases between. The CDR3 has 18 amino acids. The germline gives CDR1 SGHKS, CDR2 YYEKEE (reference sequence). Sequenced: peripheral blood. This TCR derives from an elderly man with COVID-19, enrolled during active disease. The chain joins TRBV5-5 to TRBJ1-6; maybe TRBD1 (5 bases). CDR3 sequence (DNA): TGTGCCAGCAGCTTTATCTCGGGGGGGTTCTCCTATAATTCACCCCTCCACTTT. Protein: CASSFISGGFSYNSPLHF.